The sequence of this T cell receptor (beta chain) was determined in a study of cytomegalovirus exposure and HLA in healthy donors. Regarding the study as a whole: In a later analysis, common viral pathogens appeared linked to several of the most significant clusters. In a later analysis, a missense DCLRE1C variant was linked to TCR beta V- and J-gene trimming.

The PCR used 60 Vbeta and 13 Jbeta primers. Assay used: immunoSEQ multiplex PCR; TCRdb lists only in-frame clones, some missing. This table holds around 100,000 clones, around two thirds found once. As concerns this clone: Its antigen remains unidentified.

The sample consisted of PBMCs. This TCR came from a man between 25 and 39 years old in good health and CMV-seropositive.

CDR3 loop: CASKGFREENTEAFF. The CDR3 bases are TGTGCCAGTAAGGGTTTCAGGGAAGAAAACACTGAAGCTTTCTTT. The genes are TRBV19 and TRBJ1-1; D might be TRBD1 (5 bases). Germline V gene sequence: CDR1 LNHDA, CDR2 SQIVND (reference sequence). V was pared by 7 bases and J by 2 bases, with 17 bases between. CDR3 length: 15 residues.